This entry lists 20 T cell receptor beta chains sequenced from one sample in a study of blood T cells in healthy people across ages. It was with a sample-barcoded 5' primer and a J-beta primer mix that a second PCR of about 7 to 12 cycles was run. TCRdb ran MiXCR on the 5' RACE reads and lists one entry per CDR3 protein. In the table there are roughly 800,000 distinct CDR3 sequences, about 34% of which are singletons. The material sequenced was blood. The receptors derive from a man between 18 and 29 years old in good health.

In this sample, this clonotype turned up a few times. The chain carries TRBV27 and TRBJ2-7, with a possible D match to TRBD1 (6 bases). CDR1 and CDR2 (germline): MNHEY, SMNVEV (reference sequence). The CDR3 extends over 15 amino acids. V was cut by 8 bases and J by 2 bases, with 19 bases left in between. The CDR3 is CASGDPRDTAYEQYF. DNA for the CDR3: TGTGCCAGCGGGGACCCTCGGGACACCGCCTACGAGCAGTACTTC.

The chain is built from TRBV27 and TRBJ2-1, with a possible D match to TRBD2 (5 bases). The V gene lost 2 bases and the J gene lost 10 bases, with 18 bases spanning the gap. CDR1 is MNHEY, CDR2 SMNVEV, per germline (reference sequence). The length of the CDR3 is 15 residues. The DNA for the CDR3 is TGTGCCAGCAGTTTAACCGGACTGGTCTCGGGCGAGCAGTTCTTC. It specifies CASSLTGLVSGEQFF.

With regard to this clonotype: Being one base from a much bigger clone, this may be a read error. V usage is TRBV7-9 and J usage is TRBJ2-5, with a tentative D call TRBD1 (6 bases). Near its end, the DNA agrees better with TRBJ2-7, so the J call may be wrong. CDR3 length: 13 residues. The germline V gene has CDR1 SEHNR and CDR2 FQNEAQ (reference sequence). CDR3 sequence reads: CASSRDTYYEQYF. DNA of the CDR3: TGTGCCAGCAGCCGGGACACCTACTACGAGCAGTACTTC.

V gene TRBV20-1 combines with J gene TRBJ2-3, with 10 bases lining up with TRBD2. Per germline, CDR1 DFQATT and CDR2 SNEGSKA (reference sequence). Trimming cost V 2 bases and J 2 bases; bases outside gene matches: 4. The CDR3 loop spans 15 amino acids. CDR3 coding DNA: TGCAGTGCTAGAAAGCGGGGGGGCTTCACAGATACGCAGTATTTT. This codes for CSARKRGGFTDTQYF.

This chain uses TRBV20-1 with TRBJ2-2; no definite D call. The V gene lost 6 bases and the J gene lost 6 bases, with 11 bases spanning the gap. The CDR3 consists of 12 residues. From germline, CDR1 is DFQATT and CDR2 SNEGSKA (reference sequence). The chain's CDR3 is CSALVDPGELFF. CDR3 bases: TGCAGTGCCCTCGTAGATCCCGGGGAGCTGTTTTTT.

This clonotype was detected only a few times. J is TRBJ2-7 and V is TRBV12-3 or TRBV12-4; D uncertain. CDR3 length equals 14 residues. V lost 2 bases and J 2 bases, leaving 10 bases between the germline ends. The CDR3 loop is CASSLTFMTYEQYF. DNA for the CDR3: TGTGCCAGCAGTTTAACATTTATGACCTACGAGCAGTACTTC.

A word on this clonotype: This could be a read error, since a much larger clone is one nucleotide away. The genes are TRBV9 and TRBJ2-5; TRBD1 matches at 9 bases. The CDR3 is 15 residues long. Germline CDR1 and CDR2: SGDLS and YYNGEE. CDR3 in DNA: TGTGCCAGCAGCGCGATTACAGGGGGCGGAGAGGCCCAGTACTTC. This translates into CASSAITGGGEAQYF.

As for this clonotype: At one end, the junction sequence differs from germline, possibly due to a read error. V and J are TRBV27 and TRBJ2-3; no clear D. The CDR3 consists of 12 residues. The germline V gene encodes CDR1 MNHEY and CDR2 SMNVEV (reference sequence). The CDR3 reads CVSSSLLDTQYF. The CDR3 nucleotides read TGTGTCAGCAGTTCCCTACTAGATACGCAGTATTTT.

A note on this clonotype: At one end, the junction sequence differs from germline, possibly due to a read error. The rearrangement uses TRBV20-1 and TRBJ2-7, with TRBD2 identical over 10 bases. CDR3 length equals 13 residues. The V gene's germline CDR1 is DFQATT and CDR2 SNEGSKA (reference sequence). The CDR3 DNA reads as TGCAGTGCTCGTCTAGCGGGGGCCTACAAGCAGTACTTC. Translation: CSARLAGAYKQYF.

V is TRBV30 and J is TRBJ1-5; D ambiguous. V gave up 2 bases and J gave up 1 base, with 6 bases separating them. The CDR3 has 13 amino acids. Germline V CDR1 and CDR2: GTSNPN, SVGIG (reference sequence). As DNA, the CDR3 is TGTGCCTGGAGTATAATGAGCAATCAGCCCCAGCATTTT. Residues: CAWSIMSNQPQHF.

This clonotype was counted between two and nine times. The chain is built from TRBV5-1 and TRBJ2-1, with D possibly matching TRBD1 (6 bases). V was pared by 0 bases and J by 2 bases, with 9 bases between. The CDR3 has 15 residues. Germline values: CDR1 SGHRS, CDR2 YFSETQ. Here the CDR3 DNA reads TGCGCCAGCAGCTTGGTGAGGACAGCCTACAATGAGCAGTTCTTC. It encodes CASSLVRTAYNEQFF.

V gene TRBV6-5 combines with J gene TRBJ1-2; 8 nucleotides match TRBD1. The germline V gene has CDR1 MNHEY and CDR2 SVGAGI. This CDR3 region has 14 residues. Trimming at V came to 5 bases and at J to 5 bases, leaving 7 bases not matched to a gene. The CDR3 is CASSLDRVRYGYTF. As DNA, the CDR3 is TGTGCCAGCAGTCTGGACAGGGTACGGTATGGCTACACCTTC.

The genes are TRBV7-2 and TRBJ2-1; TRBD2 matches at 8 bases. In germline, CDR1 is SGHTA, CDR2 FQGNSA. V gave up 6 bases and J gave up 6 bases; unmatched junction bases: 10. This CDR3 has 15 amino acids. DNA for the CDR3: TGTGCCAGCAGGTTGCAGGTAGCGGGGACCAATGAGCAGTTCTTC. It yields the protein CASRLQVAGTNEQFF.

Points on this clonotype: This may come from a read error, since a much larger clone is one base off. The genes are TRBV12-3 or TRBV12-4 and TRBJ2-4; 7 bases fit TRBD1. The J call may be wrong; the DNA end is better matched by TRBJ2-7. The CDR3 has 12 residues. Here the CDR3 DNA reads TGTGTCAGCAGTCAGACAGGGCTCGAGCAGTACTTC. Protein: CVSSQTGLEQYF.

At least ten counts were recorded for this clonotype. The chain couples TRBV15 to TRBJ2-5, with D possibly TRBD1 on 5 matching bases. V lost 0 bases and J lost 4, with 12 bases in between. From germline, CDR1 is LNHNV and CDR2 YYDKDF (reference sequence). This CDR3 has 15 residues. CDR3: CATSRDSRDLETQYF. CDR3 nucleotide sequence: TGTGCCACCAGCAGAGACTCCAGGGATTTAGAGACCCAGTACTTC.

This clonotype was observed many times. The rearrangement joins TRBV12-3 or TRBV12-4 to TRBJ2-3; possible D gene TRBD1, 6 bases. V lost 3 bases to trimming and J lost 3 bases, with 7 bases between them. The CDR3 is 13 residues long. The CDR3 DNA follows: TGTGCCAGCAGTTTCGGACAGACAGATACGCAGTATTTT. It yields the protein CASSFGQTDTQYF.

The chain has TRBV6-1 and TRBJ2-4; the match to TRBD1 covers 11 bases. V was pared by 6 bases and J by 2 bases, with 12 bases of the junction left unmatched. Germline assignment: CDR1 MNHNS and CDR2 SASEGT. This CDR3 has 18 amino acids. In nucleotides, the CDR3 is TGTGCCAGCAGCCCTGAACCGGACAGGGGGCGACCCAAAAACATTCAGTACTTC. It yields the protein CASSPEPDRGRPKNIQYF.

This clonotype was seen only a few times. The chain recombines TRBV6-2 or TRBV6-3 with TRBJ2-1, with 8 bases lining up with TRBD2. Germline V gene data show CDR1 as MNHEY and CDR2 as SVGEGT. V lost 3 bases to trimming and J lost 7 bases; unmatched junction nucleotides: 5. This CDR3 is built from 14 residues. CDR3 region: CASSYSGAANEQFF. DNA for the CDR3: TGTGCCAGCAGTTATAGCGGGGCGGCGAATGAGCAGTTCTTC.

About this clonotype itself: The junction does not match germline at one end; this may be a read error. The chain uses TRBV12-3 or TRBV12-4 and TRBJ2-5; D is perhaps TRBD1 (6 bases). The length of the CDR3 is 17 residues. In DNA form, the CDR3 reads TGTGCCAGCAGTTCACAAACAGGGTGGTGGAGGCAAGAGACCCGGTACTTC. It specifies CASSSQTGWWRQETRYF.

The DNA for the CDR3 is TGTGCCAGCAGCCGGGGCGTGGCATCCCTCCACTTT. Its protein is CASSRGVASLHF. The chain is built from TRBV12-3 or TRBV12-4 and TRBJ1-6, with D possibly matching TRBD1 (5 bases). Trimming removed 6 bases from V and 14 bases from J, with 14 bases in between. The CDR3 is made up of 12 amino acids.